This T cell receptor beta chain appears in the sequencing data of a study of T cell responses to AZD1222 COVID-19 vaccine. Points from the study as a whole: Only a handful of AZD1222 recipients, roughly six in all, had baseline seropositivity.

As concerns this clone: Its specificity is not known.

The table came from immunoSEQ multiplex PCR; TCRdb's copy has only in-frame clones and leaves some out. This sample has 45,000 or so clones, with more than 80% found just once. Germline CDR1 is SQVTM and CDR2 is ANQGSEA. V dropped 6 bases and J dropped 1 base, with 9 bases sitting between them. This CDR3 contains 12 residues. The chain has TRBV29-1 and TRBJ1-2; no clear D. The source of this sequence is an adult in good health. The sequenced sample was peripheral blood, obtained on day 0 of AZD1222 vaccination. CDR3 nucleotides: TGCAGCGTAGGTGGCTTTAACTATGGCTACACCTTC. Its protein is CSVGGFNYGYTF.